The rows below give T cell receptor beta chains drawn from one sample of a study of T cells in Graves' hyperthyroidism and ophthalmopathy. TCRdb called the multiplex PCR reads again in MiXCR, with one record for every CDR3 protein. The data show approximately 600,000 distinct CDR3 sequences, with about 15% seen just once and roughly 5.7% held by the top ten. The sequenced material came from blood. The receptors shown here come from a young woman with Graves' hyperthyroidism that later progressed to Graves' ophthalmopathy. The CDR3 runs from the conserved cysteine through the conserved F or W. D genes are given only for firm matches. Not all rows give a size; the values are once, few, many and, for expanded clones, a class.

D | J | size | V | CDR3 | DNA
TRBD1 | TRBJ1-5 | many | TRBV6-2/TRBV6-3 | CASSYRDRNQPQHF | TGTGCCAGCAGTTACCGGGACAGGAATCAGCCCCAGCATTTT
NA | TRBJ2-5 | many | TRBV12-3/TRBV12-4 | CASSPGEVRKGTQYF | TGTGCCAGCAGTCCGGGAGAGGTCCGAAAGGGGACCCAGTACTTC
TRBD1 | TRBJ2-7 | many | TRBV7-2 | CASRAGTGAYEQYF | TGTGCCAGCAGAGCCGGGACAGGGGCCTACGAGCAGTACTTC
NA | TRBJ2-1 | NA | TRBV20-1 | CSATDGHSYNEQFF | TGCAGTGCTACGGACGGACACTCCTACAATGAGCAGTTCTTC
NA | TRBJ1-1 | many | TRBV20-1 | CSARGGPAFF | TGCAGTGCTAGGGGGGGGCCAGCTTTCTTT
NA | TRBJ2-5 | many | TRBV7-8 | CASSLGSGRETQYF | TGTGCCAGCAGCTTAGGATCTGGACGGGAGACCCAGTACTTC
TRBD2 | TRBJ2-7 | few | TRBV4-2 | CASSPSGSTAYEQYF | TGTGCCAGCAGCCCTAGCGGGAGTACGGCCTACGAGCAGTACTTC
NA | TRBJ1-1 | few | TRBV28 | CASSFSGEEAFF | TGTGCCAGCAGTTTTAGCGGGGAAGAAGCTTTCTTT
NA | TRBJ2-7 | many | TRBV11-3 | CASSLFQEAGGTYEQYF | TGTGCCAGCAGCTTATTTCAGGAGGCCGGGGGAACCTACGAGCAGTACTTC
NA | TRBJ2-2 | many | TRBV7-3 | CASSTTGPGELFF | TGTGCCAGCAGCACGACTGGACCTGGGGAGCTGTTTTTT
NA | TRBJ1-4 | many | TRBV7-2 | CASSLWTAANEKLFF | TGTGCCAGCAGCCTATGGACAGCGGCTAATGAAAAACTGTTTTTT
NA | TRBJ1-3 | many | TRBV20-1 | CSAGPGNTIYF | TGCAGTGCCGGGCCTGGAAACACCATATATTTT
NA | TRBJ2-3 | few | TRBV19 | CASGYTDTQYF | TGTGCCAGTGGGTACACAGATACGCAGTATTTT
NA | TRBJ1-5 | many | TRBV12-3/TRBV12-4 | CASSPLGQGSYQPQHF | TGTGCCAGCAGCCCCCTAGGGCAGGGGAGTTATCAGCCCCAGCATTTT
NA | TRBJ1-5 | many | TRBV28 | CASARDFTTSNQPQHF | TGTGCCAGTGCCCGGGACTTTACTACCAGCAATCAGCCCCAGCATTTT
NA | TRBJ2-5 | many | TRBV7-2 | CASSLAGTPGETQYF | TGTGCCAGCAGCTTAGCGGGCACCCCGGGCGAGACCCAGTACTTC
NA | TRBJ1-5 | NA | TRBV4-1 | CASSQDGGRDQPRHF | TGCGCCAGCAGCCAAGATGGGGGTCGGGATCAGCCCCGGCATTTT
NA | TRBJ1-1 | many | TRBV24-1 | CATSDPSQGNTEAFF | TGTGCCACCAGTGATCCGTCGCAGGGGAACACTGAAGCTTTCTTT
NA | TRBJ2-1 | many | TRBV19 | CASSLAVYNEQFF | TGTGCCAGCAGCTTGGCGGTCTACAATGAGCAGTTCTTC
NA | TRBJ2-7 | many | TRBV20-1 | CSAPRGAPSTYEQYF | TGCAGTGCCCCCAGAGGAGCCCCGAGCACTTACGAGCAGTACTTC
NA | TRBJ1-3 | many | TRBV12-3/TRBV12-4 | CASSPRQFSGNTIYF | TGTGCCAGCAGTCCTCGACAGTTCTCTGGAAACACCATATATTTT
NA | TRBJ1-5 | many | TRBV20-1 | CSATDNGINQPQHF | TGCAGTGCCACGGACAACGGGATCAATCAGCCCCAGCATTTT
TRBD2 | TRBJ2-1 | many | TRBV7-2 | CASSPSTLAGVHEQFF | TGTGCCAGCAGTCCATCTACCCTAGCGGGAGTCCATGAGCAGTTCTTC
NA | TRBJ1-6 | many | TRBV10-3 | CAISDGNSPLHF | TGTGCCATCAGTGACGGCAATTCACCCCTCCACTTT